The T cell receptor (beta chain) under discussion was sequenced for a study of T-cell reconstitution after alpha-beta-depleted transplantation in children (dated by TCRdb to 2016 to 2017). For the wider study: Using TCR repertoire profiling, the study followed T-cell immune reconstitution in a quantitative way in children after TCRalphabeta/CD19-depleted allogeneic hematopoietic cell transplantation. Results the study describes overall, beyond this receptor: Hyperexpanded clone frequencies declined over subsequent months; after one year, T-cell counts and TCRbeta diversity were mostly attributed to newly produced T cells. In some patients, high TCRbeta diversity at day 60 was attributed to recipient T cells and intrathymic progenitors that had survived conditioning. The apparently early alphabetaT-cell count recovery about two months after transplant was reportedly dependent on only several hundred rapidly expanded clones derived from non-depleted graft cells.

This specimen's treatment or condition label, per the study, means: allogeneic hematopoietic cell transplantation with graft depleted of TCRalphabeta T cells and CD19 B cells. TCRalphabeta/CD19-depleted allogeneic hematopoietic cell grafts were given to the transplant recipients, all of whom were children. Library construction relied on PCR. Data came from an Illumina HiSeq 2500. TCR libraries were prepared with molecular barcoding, using unique molecular identifiers to normalize TCRbeta repertoire quantification. TCRdb trimmed the raw reads at Q25, called clones with MiXCR and kept productive beta chains. Entries that share a CDR3 protein sequence are merged under the most common genes and DNA. In this sample the table shows 530,000 or so distinct CDR3 sequences, 27% of which occur a single time. The ten largest make up under 45% of the sample. Notes on this clonotype: Its antigen is still unknown. The record has no base qualities; no much larger clone is one base away.

This receptor was taken from a boy younger than two with Wiskott-Aldrich syndrome, due to receive a stem cell transplant. This specimen was PBMCs, taken before TCRalphabeta/CD19-depleted stem cell transplant.

The CDR3 protein: CASSLGLTQETQYF. Here is the DNA: TGCGCCAGCAGCTTGGGGCTAACACAAGAGACCCAGTACTTC. Recombination joined TRBV5-1 with TRBJ2-5, with the identity of the D gene unclear. The CDR3 runs 14 amino acids, cysteine and phenylalanine included. Just the 42-base CDR3 DNA is kept, in frame starting at base 1. The germline V gene sets CDR1 to SGHRS and CDR2 to YFSETQ. Trimming costs V 0 bases and J 2 bases, and their ends lie 8 bases apart. Here the CDR3 is joined to the reference TRBV5-1 and TRBJ2-5 genes, and the full variable domain is: KAGVTQTPRYLIKTRGQQVTLSCSPISGHRSVSWYQQTPGQGLQFLFEYFSETQRNKGNFPGRFSGRQFSNSRSEMNVSTLELGDSALYLCASSLGLTQETQYFGPGTRLLVL.